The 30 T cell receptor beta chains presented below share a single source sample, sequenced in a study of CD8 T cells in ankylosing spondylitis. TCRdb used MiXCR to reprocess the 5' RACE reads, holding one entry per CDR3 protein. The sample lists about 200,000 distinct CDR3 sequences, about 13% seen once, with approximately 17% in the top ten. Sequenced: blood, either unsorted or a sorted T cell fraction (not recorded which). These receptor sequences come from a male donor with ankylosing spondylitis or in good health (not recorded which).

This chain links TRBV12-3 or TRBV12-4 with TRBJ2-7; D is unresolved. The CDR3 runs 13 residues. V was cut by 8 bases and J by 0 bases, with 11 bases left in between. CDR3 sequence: CASAGEFSYEQYF. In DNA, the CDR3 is TGTGCCAGCGCCGGAGAGTTCTCCTACGAGCAGTACTTC.

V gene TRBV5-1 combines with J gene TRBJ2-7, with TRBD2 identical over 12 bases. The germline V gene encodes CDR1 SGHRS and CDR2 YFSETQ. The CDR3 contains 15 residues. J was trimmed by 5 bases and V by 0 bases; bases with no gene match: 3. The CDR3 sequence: CASSLGGLAGNEQYF. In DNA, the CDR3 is TGCGCCAGCAGCTTGGGCGGACTAGCGGGGAACGAGCAGTACTTC.

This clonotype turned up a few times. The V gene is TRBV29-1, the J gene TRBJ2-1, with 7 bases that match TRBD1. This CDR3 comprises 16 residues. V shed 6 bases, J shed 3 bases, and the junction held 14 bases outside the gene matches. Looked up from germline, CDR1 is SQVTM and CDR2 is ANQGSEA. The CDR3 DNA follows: TGCAGCGTCATTCCCCAAAACAGGGGTCTCTACAATGAGCAGTTCTTC. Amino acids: CSVIPQNRGLYNEQFF.

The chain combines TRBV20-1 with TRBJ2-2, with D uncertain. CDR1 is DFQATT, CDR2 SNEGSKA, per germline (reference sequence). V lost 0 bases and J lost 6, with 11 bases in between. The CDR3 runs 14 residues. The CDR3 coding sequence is TGCAGTGCTAGAGATCTAGGCCTACCCGGGGAGCTGTTTTTT. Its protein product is CSARDLGLPGELFF.

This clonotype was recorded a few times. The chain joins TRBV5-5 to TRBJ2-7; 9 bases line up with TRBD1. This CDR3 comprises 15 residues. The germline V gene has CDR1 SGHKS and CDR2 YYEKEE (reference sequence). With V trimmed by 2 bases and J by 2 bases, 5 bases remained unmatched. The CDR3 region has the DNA TGTGCCAGCAGCTTCGCGACAGGGGGTCCCTACGAGCAGTACTTC. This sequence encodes CASSFATGGPYEQYF.

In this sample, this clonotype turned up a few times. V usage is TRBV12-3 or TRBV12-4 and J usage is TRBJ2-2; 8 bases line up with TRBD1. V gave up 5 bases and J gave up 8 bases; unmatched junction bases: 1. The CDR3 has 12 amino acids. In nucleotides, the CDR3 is TGTGCCAGCAGTCAGGGGGCAGGGGAGCTGTTTTTT. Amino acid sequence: CASSQGAGELFF.

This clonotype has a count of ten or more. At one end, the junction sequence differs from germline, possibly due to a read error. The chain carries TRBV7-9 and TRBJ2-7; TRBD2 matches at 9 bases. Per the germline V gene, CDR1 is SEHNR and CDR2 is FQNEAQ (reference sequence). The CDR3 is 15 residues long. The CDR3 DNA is TGTGCCAGCAGCTTAATGCGGGGGGGTTCCTCCGAGCAGTACTTC. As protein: CASSLMRGGSSEQYF.

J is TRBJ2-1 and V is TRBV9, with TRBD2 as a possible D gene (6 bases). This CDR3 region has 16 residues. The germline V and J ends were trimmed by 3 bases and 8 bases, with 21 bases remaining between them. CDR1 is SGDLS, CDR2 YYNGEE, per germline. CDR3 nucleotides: TGTGCCAGCAGCGACGCTAGCGAGATGCCCTGGGATGAGCAGTTCTTC. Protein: CASSDASEMPWDEQFF.

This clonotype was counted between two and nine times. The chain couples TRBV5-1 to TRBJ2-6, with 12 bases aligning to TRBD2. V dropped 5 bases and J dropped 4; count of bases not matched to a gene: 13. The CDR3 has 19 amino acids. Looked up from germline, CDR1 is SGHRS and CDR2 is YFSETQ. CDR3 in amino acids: CASSLLPTSGRQGANVLTF. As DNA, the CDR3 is TGCGCCAGCAGTTTATTACCGACTAGCGGGAGACAAGGGGCCAACGTCCTGACTTTC. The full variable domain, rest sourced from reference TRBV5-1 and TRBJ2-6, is KAGVTQTPRYLIKTRGQQVTLSCSPISGHRSVSWYQQTPGQGLQFLFEYFSETQRNKGNFPGRFSGRQFSNSRSEMNVSTLELGDSALYLCASSLLPTSGRQGANVLTFGAGSRLTVL.

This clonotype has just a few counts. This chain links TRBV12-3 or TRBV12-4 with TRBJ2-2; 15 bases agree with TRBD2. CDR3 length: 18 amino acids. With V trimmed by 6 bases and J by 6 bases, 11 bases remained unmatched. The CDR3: CASSKNSRTSGRAGELFF. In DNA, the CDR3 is TGTGCCAGCAGCAAGAATTCACGGACTAGCGGGAGGGCCGGGGAGCTGTTTTTT.

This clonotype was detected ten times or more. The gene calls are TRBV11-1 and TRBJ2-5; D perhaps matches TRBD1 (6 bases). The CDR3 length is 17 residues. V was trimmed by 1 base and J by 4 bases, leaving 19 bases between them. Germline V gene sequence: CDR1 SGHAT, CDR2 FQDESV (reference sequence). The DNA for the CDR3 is TGTGCCAGCAGCTTAGGGGTGGACAGTGATATCCGAGAGACCCAGTACTTC. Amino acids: CASSLGVDSDIRETQYF. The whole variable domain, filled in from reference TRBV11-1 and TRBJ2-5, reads EAEVAQSPRYKITEKSQAVAFWCDPISGHATLYWYRQILGQGPELLVQFQDESVVDDSQLPKDRFSAERLKGVDSTLKIQPAELGDSAMYLCASSLGVDSDIRETQYFGPGTRLLVL.

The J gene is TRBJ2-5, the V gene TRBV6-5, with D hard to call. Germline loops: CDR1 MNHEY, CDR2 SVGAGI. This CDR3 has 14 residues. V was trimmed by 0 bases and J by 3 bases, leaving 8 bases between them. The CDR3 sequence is CASSYSSNEETQYF. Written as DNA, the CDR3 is TGTGCCAGCAGTTACTCGAGTAATGAAGAGACCCAGTACTTC.

The CDR3 region is CASSQEGVSHNEQFF. In nucleotides, the CDR3 is TGTGCCAGCAGCCAAGAAGGGGTGTCCCACAATGAGCAGTTCTTC. The V call is TRBV3-1, the J call TRBJ2-1; possible D gene TRBD1, 5 bases. Germline CDR1 is LGHDT and CDR2 is YNNKEL (reference sequence). Trimming shortened V by 0 bases and J by 5 bases, and 11 bases separated the two germline ends. The CDR3 contains 15 residues.

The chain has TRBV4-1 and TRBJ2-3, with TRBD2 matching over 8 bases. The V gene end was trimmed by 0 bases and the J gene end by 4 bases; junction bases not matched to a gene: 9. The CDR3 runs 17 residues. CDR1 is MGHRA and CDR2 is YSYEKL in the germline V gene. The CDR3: CASSQDPGGGAADTQYF. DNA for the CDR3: TGCGCCAGCAGCCAAGATCCGGGAGGGGGGGCGGCAGATACGCAGTATTTT.

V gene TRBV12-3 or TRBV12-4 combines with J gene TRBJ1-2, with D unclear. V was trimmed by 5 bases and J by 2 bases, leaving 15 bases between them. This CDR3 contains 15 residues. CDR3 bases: TGTGCCAGCAGTGCGACGGGGTACCCCAACTATGGCTACACCTTC. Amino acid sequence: CASSATGYPNYGYTF.

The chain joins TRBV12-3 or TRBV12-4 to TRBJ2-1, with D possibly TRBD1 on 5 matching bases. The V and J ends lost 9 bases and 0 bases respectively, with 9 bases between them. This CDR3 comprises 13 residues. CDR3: CARRGSSYNEQFF. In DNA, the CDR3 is TGTGCCAGAAGGGGTAGCTCCTACAATGAGCAGTTCTTC.

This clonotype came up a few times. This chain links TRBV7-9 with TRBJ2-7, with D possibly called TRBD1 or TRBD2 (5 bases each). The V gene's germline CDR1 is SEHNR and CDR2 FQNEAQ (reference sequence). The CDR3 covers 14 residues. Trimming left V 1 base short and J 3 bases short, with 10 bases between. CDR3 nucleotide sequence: TGTGCCAGCAGCTTAGTAGGGGACCGCTACGAGCAGTACTTC. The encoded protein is CASSLVGDRYEQYF.

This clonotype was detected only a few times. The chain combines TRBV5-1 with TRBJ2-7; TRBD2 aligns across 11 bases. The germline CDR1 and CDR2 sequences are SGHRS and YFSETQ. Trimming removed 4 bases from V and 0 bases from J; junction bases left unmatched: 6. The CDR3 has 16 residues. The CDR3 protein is CASSTYGTSGSYEQYF. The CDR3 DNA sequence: TGCGCCAGCAGCACCTACGGGACTAGCGGCTCCTACGAGCAGTACTTC. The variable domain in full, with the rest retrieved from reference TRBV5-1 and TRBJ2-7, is KAGVTQTPRYLIKTRGQQVTLSCSPISGHRSVSWYQQTPGQGLQFLFEYFSETQRNKGNFPGRFSGRQFSNSRSEMNVSTLELGDSALYLCASSTYGTSGSYEQYFGPGTRLTVT.

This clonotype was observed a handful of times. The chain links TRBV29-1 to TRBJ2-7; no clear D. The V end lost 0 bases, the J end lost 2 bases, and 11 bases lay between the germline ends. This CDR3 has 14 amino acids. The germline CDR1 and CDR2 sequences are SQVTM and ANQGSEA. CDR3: CSVEDPDGTYEQYF. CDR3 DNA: TGCAGCGTTGAAGATCCGGACGGTACCTACGAGCAGTACTTC.

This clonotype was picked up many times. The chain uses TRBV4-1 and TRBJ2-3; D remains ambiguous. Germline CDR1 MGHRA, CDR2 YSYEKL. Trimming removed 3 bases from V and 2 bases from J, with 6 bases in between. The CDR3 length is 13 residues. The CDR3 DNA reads TGCGCCAGCAGCCATCCTATCACAGATACGCAGTATTTT. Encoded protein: CASSHPITDTQYF.

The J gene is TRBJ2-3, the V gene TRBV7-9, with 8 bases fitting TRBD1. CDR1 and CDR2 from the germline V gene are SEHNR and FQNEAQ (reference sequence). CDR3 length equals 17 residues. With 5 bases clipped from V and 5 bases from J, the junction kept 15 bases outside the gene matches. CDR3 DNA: TGTGCCAGCAGCCCGCGTCTGACAGGGGAAGACGGAGATACGCAGTATTTT. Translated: CASSPRLTGEDGDTQYF.

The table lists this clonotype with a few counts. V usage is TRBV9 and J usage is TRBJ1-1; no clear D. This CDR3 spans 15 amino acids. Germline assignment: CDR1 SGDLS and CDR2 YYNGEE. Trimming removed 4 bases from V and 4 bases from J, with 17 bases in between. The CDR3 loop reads CASSPQLSGGTEAFF. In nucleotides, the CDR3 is TGTGCCAGCAGCCCCCAGTTGAGCGGCGGCACTGAAGCTTTCTTT.

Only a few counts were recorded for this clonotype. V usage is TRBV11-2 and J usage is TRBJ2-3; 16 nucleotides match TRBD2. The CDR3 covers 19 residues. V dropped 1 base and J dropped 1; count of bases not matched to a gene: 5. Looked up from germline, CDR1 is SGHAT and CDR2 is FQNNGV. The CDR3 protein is CASSLVGLAGGPGTDTQYF. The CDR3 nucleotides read TGTGCCAGCAGCTTAGTGGGACTAGCGGGAGGGCCTGGCACAGATACGCAGTATTTT. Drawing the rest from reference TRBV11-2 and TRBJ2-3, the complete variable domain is EAGVAQSPRYKIIEKRQSVAFWCNPISGHATLYWYQQILGQGPKLLIQFQNNGVVDDSQLPKDRFSAERLKGVDSTLKIQPAKLEDSAVYLCASSLVGLAGGPGTDTQYFGPGTRLTVL.

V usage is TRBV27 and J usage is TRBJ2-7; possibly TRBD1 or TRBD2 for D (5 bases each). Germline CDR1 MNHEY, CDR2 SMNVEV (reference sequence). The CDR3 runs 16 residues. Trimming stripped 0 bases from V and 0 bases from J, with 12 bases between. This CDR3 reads CASSLSTGTSSYEQYF. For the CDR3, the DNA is TGTGCCAGCAGTTTATCTACCGGGACCTCCTCCTACGAGCAGTACTTC.

The CDR3 loop is CASSRTSGEQFF. The CDR3 nucleotides read TGTGCCAGCAGCCGGACTAGCGGGGAGCAGTTCTTC. The J gene is TRBJ2-1, the V gene TRBV2; TRBD2 matches at 11 bases. V shed 6 bases, J shed 10 bases, and the junction held 2 bases outside the gene matches. Germline CDR1 is SNHLY and CDR2 is FYNNEI. The CDR3 is 12 residues long. Using reference TRBV2 and TRBJ2-1 for the parts outside the CDR3, the full variable domain is EPEVTQTPSHQVTQMGQEVILRCVPISNHLYFYWYRQILGQKVEFLVSFYNNEISEKSEIFDDQFSVERPDGSNFTLKIRSTKLEDSAMYFCASSRTSGEQFFGPGTRLTVL.

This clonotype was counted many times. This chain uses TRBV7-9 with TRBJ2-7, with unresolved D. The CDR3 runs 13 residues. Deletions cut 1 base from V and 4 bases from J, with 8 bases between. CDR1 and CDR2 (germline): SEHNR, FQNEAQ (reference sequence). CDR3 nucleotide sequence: TGTGCCAGCAGCTTAGACCCCAATTACGAGCAGTACTTC. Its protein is CASSLDPNYEQYF.

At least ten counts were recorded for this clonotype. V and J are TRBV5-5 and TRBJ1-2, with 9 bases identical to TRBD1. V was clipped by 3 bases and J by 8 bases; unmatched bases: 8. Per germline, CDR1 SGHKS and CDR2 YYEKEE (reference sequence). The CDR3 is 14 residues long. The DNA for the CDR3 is TGTGCCAGCAGCTCTACCCGGGACAGGGAAGGCTACACCTTC. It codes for CASSSTRDREGYTF.

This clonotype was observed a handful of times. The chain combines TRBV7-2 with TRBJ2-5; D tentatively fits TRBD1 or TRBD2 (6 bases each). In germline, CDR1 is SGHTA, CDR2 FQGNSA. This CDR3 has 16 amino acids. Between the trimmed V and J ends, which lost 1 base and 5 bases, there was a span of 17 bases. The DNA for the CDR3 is TGTGCCAGCAGCTTAGTGGAGGGGGACTGGCGGGAGACCCAGTACTTC. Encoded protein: CASSLVEGDWRETQYF.

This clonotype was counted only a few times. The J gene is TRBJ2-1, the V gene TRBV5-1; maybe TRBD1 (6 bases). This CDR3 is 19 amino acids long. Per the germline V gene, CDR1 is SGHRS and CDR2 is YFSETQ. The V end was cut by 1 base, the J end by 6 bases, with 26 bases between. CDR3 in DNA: TGCGCCAGCAGCTTGAGGGACAACTTCGGCGGATCAACTTCCAATGAGCAGTTCTTC. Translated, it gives CASSLRDNFGGSTSNEQFF. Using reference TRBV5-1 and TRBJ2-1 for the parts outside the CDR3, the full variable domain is KAGVTQTPRYLIKTRGQQVTLSCSPISGHRSVSWYQQTPGQGLQFLFEYFSETQRNKGNFPGRFSGRQFSNSRSEMNVSTLELGDSALYLCASSLRDNFGGSTSNEQFFGPGTRLTVL.

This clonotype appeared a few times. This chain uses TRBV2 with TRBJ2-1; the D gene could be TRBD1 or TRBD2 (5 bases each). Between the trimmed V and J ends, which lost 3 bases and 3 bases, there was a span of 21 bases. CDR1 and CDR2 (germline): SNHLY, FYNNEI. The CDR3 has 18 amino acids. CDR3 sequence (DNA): TGTGCCAGCAGTGAGGGACGGAGGTCCAAGCAGGTCTACAATGAGCAGTTCTTC. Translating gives CASSEGRRSKQVYNEQFF.